The TCR beta chain under discussion was sequenced for a study of blood T cell repertoires in COVID-19. The overall study: The United States, Italy and Spain provided the acute and convalescent COVID-19 samples.

Here immunoSEQ multiplex PCR was the method, and the copy in TCRdb shows in-frame clones only, minus some. The data show fewer than 200,000 clones, around nine tenths seen once. What was sequenced was peripheral blood. The TCR comes from an elderly woman with COVID-19, enrolled during active disease.

The CDR3 nucleotides read TGTGCCAGCAGTTCCGACGGGAGCCCTGGTGAAAAACTGTTTTTT. It is translated as CASSSDGSPGEKLFF. This chain joins TRBV6-5 and TRBJ1-4; no firm D call. This CDR3 is built from 15 residues. Trimming pared 4 bases from V and 7 bases from J, leaving 16 bases between. The V gene's germline CDR1 is MNHEY and CDR2 SVGAGI.